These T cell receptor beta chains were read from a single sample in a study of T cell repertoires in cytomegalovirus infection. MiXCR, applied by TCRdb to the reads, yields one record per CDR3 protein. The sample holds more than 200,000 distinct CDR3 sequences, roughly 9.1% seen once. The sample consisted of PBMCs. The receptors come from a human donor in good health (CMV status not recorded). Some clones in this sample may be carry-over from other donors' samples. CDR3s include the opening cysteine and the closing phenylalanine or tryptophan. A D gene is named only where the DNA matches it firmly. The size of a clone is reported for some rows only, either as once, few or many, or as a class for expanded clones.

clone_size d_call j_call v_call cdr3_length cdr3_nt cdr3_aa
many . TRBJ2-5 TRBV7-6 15 TGTGCCAGCAGTTTATCCGGACGTACGCAAGAGACCCAGTACTTC CASSLSGRTQETQYF
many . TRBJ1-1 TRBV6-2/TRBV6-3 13 TGTGCGGCCGGGCCCCGAAAGGGCACTGAAGCTTTCTTT CAAGPRKGTEAFF
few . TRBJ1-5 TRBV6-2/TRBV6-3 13 TGTGCCAGCAGTTCCGGACTCGATTTCCCCCAGCATTTT CASSSGLDFPQHF
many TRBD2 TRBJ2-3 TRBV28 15 TGTGCCAGTCCCCCCAGCGGGGGGGCACGCGATACGCAGTATTTT CASPPSGGARDTQYF
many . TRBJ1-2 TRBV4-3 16 TGCGCCAGCAGCCATTCGCAGGGTTTAGTTAACTATGGCTACACCTTC CASSHSQGLVNYGYTF
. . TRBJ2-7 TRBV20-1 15 TGCAGTGCTAGCCGGCGGGACCGGGCCTCCTACGAGCAGTACTTC CSASRRDRASYEQYF
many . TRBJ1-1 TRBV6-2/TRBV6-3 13 TGTGCCAGCAGTTCCTCAAATCCCTTCGAAGCTTTCTTT CASSSSNPFEAFF
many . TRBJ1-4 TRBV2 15 TGTGCCAGCAGTGGTCAGGGGAAAACTAATGAAAAACTGTTTTTT CASSGQGKTNEKLFF
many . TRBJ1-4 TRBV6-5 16 TGTGCCAGCACCTACGGGACGGGGCGCCGGGGTGAAAAACTGTTTTTT CASTYGTGRRGEKLFF
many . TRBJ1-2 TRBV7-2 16 TGTGCCAGCAGCTTAGTAGGTGAACACTCCCTCTATGGCTACACCTTC CASSLVGEHSLYGYTF
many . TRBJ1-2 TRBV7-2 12 TGTGCCAGCAGCCTACGTGGGGATGGCTACACCTTC CASSLRGDGYTF
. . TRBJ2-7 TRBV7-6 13 TGTGCCAGCAGCTCATCCCCTAAGTACGAGCAGTACTTC CASSSSPKYEQYF
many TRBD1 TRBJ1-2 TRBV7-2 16 TGTGCCAGCAGCTTAAAAGACAGGGTAGTTTCCTATGGCTACACCTTC CASSLKDRVVSYGYTF
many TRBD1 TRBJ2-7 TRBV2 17 TGTGCCAGCAGTGAGGTCGTCGGGACAGGGTCTTTGTACGAGCAGTACTTC CASSEVVGTGSLYEQYF
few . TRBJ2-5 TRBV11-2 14 TGTGCCAGCAGCTCCGGACTATTCCAAGAGACCCAGTACTTC CASSSGLFQETQYF
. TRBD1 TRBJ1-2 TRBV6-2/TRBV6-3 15 TGTGCCAGCAGTAAAAAGGCAGGGGGCACCTATGGCTACACCTTC CASSKKAGGTYGYTF
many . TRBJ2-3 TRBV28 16 TGTGCCAGCAGCAATACCGGGGCCGCTAGCACAGATACGCAGTATTTT CASSNTGAASTDTQYF
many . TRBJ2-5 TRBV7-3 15 TGTGCCAGCAGCCCCAGCGGTGGGCATCAAGAGACCCAGTACTTC CASSPSGGHQETQYF
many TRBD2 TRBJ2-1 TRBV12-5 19 TGTGCTAGTGGTTTCCAGACTAGCGGGAGGTCCATCTCCTACAATGAGCAGTTCTTC CASGFQTSGRSISYNEQFF
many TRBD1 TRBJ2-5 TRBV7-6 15 TGTGCCAGCAGCTTAGAAGGGGGCTCGTGGGAGACCCAGTACTTC CASSLEGGSWETQYF
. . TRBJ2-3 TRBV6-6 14 TGTGCCAGCAGTTACTCGACCGGGACAGATACGCAGTATTTT CASSYSTGTDTQYF
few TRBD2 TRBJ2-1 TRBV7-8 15 TGTGCCAGCAGCCTAGTTAGCGGGCACTACAATGAGCAGTTCTTC CASSLVSGHYNEQFF
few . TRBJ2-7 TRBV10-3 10 TGTGCCATCAGGGACGAGAAGCAGTACTTC CAIRDEKQYF
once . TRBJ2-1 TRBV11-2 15 TGTGCCAGCAGCCCGATGCGGGACAGCTTGAATGAGCAGTTCTTC CASSPMRDSLNEQFF
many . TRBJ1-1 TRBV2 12 TGTGCCAGTGGAGAGAGGAACACTGAAGCTTTCTTT CASGERNTEAFF
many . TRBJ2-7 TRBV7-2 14 TGTGCCAGCAGCTTAAACGGGTACTCCTACGAGCAGTACTTC CASSLNGYSYEQYF
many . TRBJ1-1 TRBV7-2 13 TGTGCCAGCAGCTCCACTATGGGGACTGAAGCTTTCTTT CASSSTMGTEAFF
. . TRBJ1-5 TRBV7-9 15 TGTGCCAGCAGCACTTACCAGAGGAGCAATCAGCCCCAGCATTTT CASSTYQRSNQPQHF
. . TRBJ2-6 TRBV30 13 TGTGCCTGGAGTAACTCTGGGGCCAACGTCCTGACTTTC CAWSNSGANVLTF
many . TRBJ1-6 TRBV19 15 TGTGCCAGTAGTATGGGAGGGGCAGATAATTCACCCCTCCACTTT CASSMGGADNSPLHF
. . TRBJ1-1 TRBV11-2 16 TGTGCCAGCAGCTTAGAAATCTGGACGGCGAACACTGAAGCTTTCTTT CASSLEIWTANTEAFF
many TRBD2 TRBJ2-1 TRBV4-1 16 TGCGCCAGCAGCCAAAGTGTAGCGGGGGCCGACAATGAGCAGTTCTTC CASSQSVAGADNEQFF
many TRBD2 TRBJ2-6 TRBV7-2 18 TGTGCCAGCAGCTTACAACTAGCGGGAGTTTCTGGGGCCAACGTCCTGACTTTC CASSLQLAGVSGANVLTF
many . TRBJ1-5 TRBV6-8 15 TGTGCCAGCAGCGTGACAGGACTTAGCAATCAGCCCCAGCATTTT CASSVTGLSNQPQHF
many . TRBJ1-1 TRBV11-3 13 TGTGCCAGCAGCACTCAGGGTTACACTGAAGCTTTCTTT CASSTQGYTEAFF
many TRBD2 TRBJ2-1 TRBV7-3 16 TGTGCCAGCAGCTTCTCCCTAGCGGGGGGAGCCAATGAGCAGTTCTTC CASSFSLAGGANEQFF
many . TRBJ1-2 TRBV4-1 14 TGCGCCAGCAGCCAAGAGACAGTTAACTATGGCTACACCTTC CASSQETVNYGYTF
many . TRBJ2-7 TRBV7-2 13 TGTGCCAGCACCCCGGACAAGAACTACGAGCAGTACTTC CASTPDKNYEQYF
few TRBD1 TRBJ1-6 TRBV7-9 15 TGTGCCAGCAGCCTTACCGGGACAGGGAATTCACCCCTCCACTTT CASSLTGTGNSPLHF
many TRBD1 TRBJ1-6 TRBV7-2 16 TGTGCCAGCAGCTTAAACACGGGCAGGGGGAATTCACCCCTCCACTTT CASSLNTGRGNSPLHF
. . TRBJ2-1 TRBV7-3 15 TGTGCCAGCAGCTTATCAGGGGGGGCCGGCGATGAGCAGTTCTTC CASSLSGGAGDEQFF
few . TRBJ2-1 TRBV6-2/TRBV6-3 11 TGTGCCAGCACCGACTGGGATGAGCAGTTCTTC CASTDWDEQFF
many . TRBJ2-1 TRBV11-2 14 TGTGCCAGCAGCTTAGTCACATTAGGCAATGAGCAGTTCTTC CASSLVTLGNEQFF
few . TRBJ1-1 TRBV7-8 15 TGTGCCAGCAGCCGGACCGGGACACCGAACACTGAAGCTTTCTTT CASSRTGTPNTEAFF
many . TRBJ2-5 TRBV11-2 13 TGTGCCAGCAGCTTAGATTGGGGACGGTCCCAGTACTTC CASSLDWGRSQYF
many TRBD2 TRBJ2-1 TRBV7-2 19 TGTGCCAGCAGCCCTGCCCCGGGAGGCATAATAAAGGGGTACAATGAGCAGTTCTTC CASSPAPGGIIKGYNEQFF
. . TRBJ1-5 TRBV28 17 TGTGCCAGCAGTTTATATCCATCAGGGATGAGCAATCAGCCCCAGCATTTT CASSLYPSGMSNQPQHF
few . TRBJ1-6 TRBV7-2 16 TGTGCCAGCAGCTTATCCAGGGCGCTGGAGAATTCACCCCTCCACTTT CASSLSRALENSPLHF
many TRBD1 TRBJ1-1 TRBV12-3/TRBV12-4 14 TGTGCCAGCAGTTTACCAGGGGGGTACACTGAAGCTTTCTTT CASSLPGGYTEAFF
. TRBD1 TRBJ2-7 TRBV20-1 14 TGCAGTGCTAAGGGACAGGGGGACTCCTACGAGCAGTACTTC CSAKGQGDSYEQYF
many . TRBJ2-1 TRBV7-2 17 TGTGCCAGCAGCTTAGGTCCGAAGCAGGGAAAATACAATGAGCAGTTCTTC CASSLGPKQGKYNEQFF
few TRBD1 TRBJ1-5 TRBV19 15 TGTGCCAGTAGTGTAACAGGGGCAGGGTATCAGCCCCAGCATTTT CASSVTGAGYQPQHF
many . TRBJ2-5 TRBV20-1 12 TGCAGTGCTCCTTGGGACGGGGAGACCCAGTACTTC CSAPWDGETQYF